These T cell receptor beta chains were read from a single sample in a study of shared clonotypes between healthy human individuals. TCRdb's copy holds only in-frame clones and misses some; the assay was immunoSEQ multiplex PCR. In the table there are fewer than 1.4 million clones, more than 75% of which are singletons. Specimen: memory CD4+ T cells from PBMCs. These receptors were collected from a man between 18 and 35 years old in good health. Some clones in this sample may be carry-over from other donors' samples. Each CDR3 is given with its conserved first and last residue. A D gene is named only where the DNA matches it firmly. The size of a clone is reported for some rows only, either as once, few or many, or as a class for expanded clones.

V gene	D gene	CDR3 length	J gene	clone size	CDR3 protein	CDR3 DNA
TRBV18	.	12	TRBJ2-3	.	CASSRDTDTQYF	TGTGCCAGCTCTCGTGACACAGATACGCAGTATTTT
TRBV29-1	TRBD2	12	TRBJ2-7	.	CSVGGGSYEQYF	TGCAGCGTTGGTGGCGGGAGCTACGAGCAGTACTTC
TRBV25-1	TRBD2	15	TRBJ2-7	.	CASSRAGGRRYEQYF	TGTGCCAGCAGTCGGGCGGGAGGCCGCCGCTACGAGCAGTACTTC
TRBV29-1	TRBD1	12	TRBJ2-7	.	CSVGGQGYEQYF	TGCAGCGTAGGCGGACAGGGCTACGAGCAGTACTTC
TRBV2	TRBD2	16	TRBJ2-3	.	CASRAGLADSTDTQYF	TGTGCCAGCAGGGCTGGACTAGCAGACAGCACAGATACGCAGTATTTT
TRBV12-5	.	12	TRBJ1-2	.	CASGLNDYGYTF	TGTGCTAGTGGTTTGAATGACTATGGCTACACCTTC
TRBV6-5	TRBD2	16	TRBJ2-1	.	CASSYSRVGEGLPQFF	TGTGCCAGCAGTTACTCGAGGGTCGGTGAGGGACTACCCCAGTTCTTC
TRBV7-2	TRBD1	15	TRBJ2-2	many	CASSTGDANTGELFF	TGTGCCAGCAGCACAGGGGACGCGAACACCGGGGAGCTGTTTTTT
TRBV6-5	TRBD2	15	TRBJ2-3	.	CASRFSGRGTDTQYF	TGTGCCAGCAGATTTAGCGGGAGGGGAACAGATACGCAGTATTTT
TRBV7-9	.	15	TRBJ1-4	.	CASSPEGGAGEKLFF	TGTGCCAGCAGCCCGGAGGGGGGGGCCGGTGAAAAACTGTTTTTT
TRBV28	TRBD2	14	TRBJ2-5	.	CASRRGGRVETQYF	TGTGCCAGCCGACGGGGCGGGAGAGTGGAGACCCAGTACTTC
TRBV5-1	TRBD1	13	TRBJ1-2	.	CASSKGTEYGYTF	TGCGCCAGCAGCAAAGGGACAGAGTATGGCTACACCTTC
TRBV28	TRBD1	12	TRBJ2-7	.	CASSNRGYEQYF	TGTGCCAGCAGTAACAGGGGTTACGAGCAGTACTTC
TRBV7-9	.	12	TRBJ1-4	.	CASSLRPRRLFF	TGTGCCAGCAGCTTACGGCCACGTAGACTGTTTTTT
TRBV7-3	TRBD2	16	TRBJ2-2	.	CASSSLAGGLGGELFF	TGTGCCAGCAGCTCCCTAGCGGGAGGGCTCGGCGGGGAGCTGTTTTTT
TRBV29-1	TRBD2	10	TRBJ2-5	.	CSVGEGTQYF	TGCAGCGTTGGGGAGGGGACCCAGTACTTC
TRBV9	TRBD2	13	TRBJ2-1	.	CASTSGSGNEQFF	TGTGCCAGTACTAGCGGGAGTGGGAATGAGCAGTTCTTC
TRBV5-4	.	13	TRBJ2-5	.	CASSLGQQETQYF	TGTGCCAGCAGCTTGGGACAGCAAGAGACCCAGTACTTC
TRBV2	.	12	TRBJ2-7	.	CASRAASYEQYF	TGTGCCAGCAGAGCGGCGAGTTACGAGCAGTACTTC
TRBV4-2	.	14	TRBJ1-1	once	CASSPTPKNTEAFF	TGTGCCAGCAGCCCGACCCCCAAAAACACTGAAGCTTTCTTT
TRBV29-1	TRBD1	19	TRBJ2-7	.	CSVELVYKRTGTPSYEQYF	TGCAGCGTTGAATTGGTTTACAAAAGGACAGGGACTCCCTCCTACGAGCAGTACTTC
TRBV5-1	.	13	TRBJ2-7	.	CASSPYRNPEQYF	TGCGCCAGCAGCCCTTACAGGAATCCCGAGCAGTACTTC